This T cell receptor (beta chain) was obtained from a study of blood T cells in healthy people across ages. CDR3 length: 13 residues. The V gene's germline CDR1 is SGHTA and CDR2 FQGNSA. V lost 5 bases and J lost 2, with 8 bases in between. The sample holds many counts of this clonotype. PCR was performed a second time for about 7 to 11 cycles using a sample-barcoded 5' primer and a J-beta primer mix. TCRdb processed the 5' RACE reads anew with MiXCR; each CDR3 protein has one entry. Among hundreds of thousands of distinct CDR3 sequences listed, around 31% were seen once. The chain links TRBV7-2 to TRBJ2-3; D ambiguous. What was sequenced was blood. The TCR comes from a woman older than 75 in good health. The CDR3 nucleotides are TGTGCCAGCAGCCCCGGGCCCACAGATACGCAGTATTTT. It encodes CASSPGPTDTQYF.